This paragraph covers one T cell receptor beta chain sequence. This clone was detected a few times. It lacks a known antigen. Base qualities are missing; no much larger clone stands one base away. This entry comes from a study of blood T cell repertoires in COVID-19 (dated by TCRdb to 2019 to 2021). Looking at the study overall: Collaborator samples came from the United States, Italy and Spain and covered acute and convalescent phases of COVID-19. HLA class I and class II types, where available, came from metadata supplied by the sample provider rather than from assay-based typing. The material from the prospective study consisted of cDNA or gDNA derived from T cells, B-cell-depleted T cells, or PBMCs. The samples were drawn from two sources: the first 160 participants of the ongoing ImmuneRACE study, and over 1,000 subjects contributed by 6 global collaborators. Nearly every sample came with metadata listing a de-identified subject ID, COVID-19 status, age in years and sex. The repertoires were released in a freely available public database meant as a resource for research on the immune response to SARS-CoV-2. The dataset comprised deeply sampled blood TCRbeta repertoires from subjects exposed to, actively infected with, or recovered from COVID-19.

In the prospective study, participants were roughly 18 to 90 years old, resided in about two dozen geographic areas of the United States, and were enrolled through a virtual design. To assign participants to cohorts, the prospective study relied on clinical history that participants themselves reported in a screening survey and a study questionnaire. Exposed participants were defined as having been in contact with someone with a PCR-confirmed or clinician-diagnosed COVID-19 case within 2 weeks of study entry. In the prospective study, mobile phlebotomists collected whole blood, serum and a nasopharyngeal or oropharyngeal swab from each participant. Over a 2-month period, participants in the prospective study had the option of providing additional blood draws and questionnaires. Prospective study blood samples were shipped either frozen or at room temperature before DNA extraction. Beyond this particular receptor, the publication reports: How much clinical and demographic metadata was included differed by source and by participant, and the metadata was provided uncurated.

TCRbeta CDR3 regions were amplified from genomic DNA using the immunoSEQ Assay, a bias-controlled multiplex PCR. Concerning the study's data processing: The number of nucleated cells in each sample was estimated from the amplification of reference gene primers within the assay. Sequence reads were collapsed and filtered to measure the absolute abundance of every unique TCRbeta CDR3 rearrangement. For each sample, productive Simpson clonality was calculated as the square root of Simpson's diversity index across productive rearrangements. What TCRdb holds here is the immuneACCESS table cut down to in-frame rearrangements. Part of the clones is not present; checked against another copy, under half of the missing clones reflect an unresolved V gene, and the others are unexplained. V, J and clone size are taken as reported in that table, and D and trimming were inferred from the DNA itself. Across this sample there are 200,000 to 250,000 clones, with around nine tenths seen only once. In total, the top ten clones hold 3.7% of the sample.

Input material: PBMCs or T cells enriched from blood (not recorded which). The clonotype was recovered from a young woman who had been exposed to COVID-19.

The base sequence is TGTGCCAGTAGTATAACGTCAGGGTTCCGGGGCTACACCTTC. Its protein is CASSITSGFRGYTF. The chain was built from TRBV19 and TRBJ1-2; tentative D gene TRBD1, with 5 bases matching. A distance of 15 bases separates the germline ends of V and J, which lose 2 bases and 8 bases respectively. The CDR3 runs 14 residues from the cysteine to the phenylalanine. Left in the record is the CDR3 DNA by itself, 42 bases read in frame from the first base. Reading the germline V gene (reference sequence) gives CDR1 LNHDA and CDR2 SQIVND.